This is a list of T cell receptor beta chains from one sample in a study of shared clonotypes between healthy human individuals. Generated by immunoSEQ multiplex PCR, the TCRdb table keeps only in-frame clones and is missing some. In the table there are 2 million to 2.5 million clones, approximately 94% of which are singletons. The sequencing input was naive CD4+ T cells sorted from blood. These receptors were obtained from a young man in good health. Each CDR3 is given with its conserved first and last residue. D genes are given only for firm matches. Size is stated for part of the rows, as once, few or many counts, or as a class when the clone is expanded.

clone size: -; CDR3 length: 17; J gene: TRBJ1-5; V gene: TRBV18; D gene: TRBD1; CDR3 DNA: TGTGCCAGCTCACCGGCGACAGGGATGATTAGCAATCAGCCCCAGCATTTT; CDR3 protein: CASSPATGMISNQPQHF
clone size: -; CDR3 length: 15; J gene: TRBJ1-1; V gene: TRBV27; D gene: TRBD1; CDR3 DNA: TGTGCCAGCAGTTTAGTCAATGGGGGACAGGGAGTGAGTTTCTTT; CDR3 protein: CASSLVNGGQGVSFF
clone size: -; CDR3 length: 19; J gene: TRBJ1-4; V gene: TRBV4-1; D gene: -; CDR3 DNA: TGCGCCAGCAGCCAAGTCCCTGATAGTGAACGGCAGTGGCGGAGTGTTGGGTTTTTT; CDR3 protein: CASSQVPDSERQWRSVGFF
clone size: -; CDR3 length: 14; J gene: TRBJ1-4; V gene: TRBV18; D gene: -; CDR3 DNA: TGTGCCAGCTCACCACCCCAAACTAATGAAAAACTGTTTTTT; CDR3 protein: CASSPPQTNEKLFF
clone size: -; CDR3 length: 15; J gene: TRBJ1-2; V gene: TRBV27; D gene: TRBD1; CDR3 DNA: TGTGCCAGCAGACCAGGGACAGGACCTAACTATGGCTACACCTTC; CDR3 protein: CASRPGTGPNYGYTF
clone size: -; CDR3 length: 13; J gene: TRBJ1-4; V gene: TRBV30; D gene: -; CDR3 DNA: TGTGCCTGGAGTGTAAACGTTAATGAAAAACTGTTTTTT; CDR3 protein: CAWSVNVNEKLFF
clone size: -; CDR3 length: 14; J gene: TRBJ2-5; V gene: TRBV18; D gene: -; CDR3 DNA: TGTGCCAGCTCACCACCGTCCCAGGTGGAGACCCAGTACTTC; CDR3 protein: CASSPPSQVETQYF
clone size: -; CDR3 length: 14; J gene: TRBJ1-6; V gene: TRBV11-1; D gene: TRBD1; CDR3 DNA: TGTGCCAGCAGCTTCGGGACAGATTCTTCACCCCTCCACTTT; CDR3 protein: CASSFGTDSSPLHF
clone size: -; CDR3 length: 17; J gene: TRBJ2-3; V gene: TRBV4-1; D gene: -; CDR3 DNA: TGCGCCAGCAGCCAAGAGGGTAGCAGTTGGGGCACAGATACGCAGTATTTT; CDR3 protein: CASSQEGSSWGTDTQYF
clone size: -; CDR3 length: 14; J gene: TRBJ1-2; V gene: TRBV10-2; D gene: -; CDR3 DNA: TGCGCCAGCAGAGGGCTGACGGAGGTTGGTGGCTACACCTTC; CDR3 protein: CASRGLTEVGGYTF
clone size: -; CDR3 length: 15; J gene: TRBJ2-7; V gene: TRBV27; D gene: TRBD2; CDR3 DNA: TGTGCCAGCAGTTCTAGGGCGGGGGGCCTCCGTGAGCAGTACTTC; CDR3 protein: CASSSRAGGLREQYF
clone size: -; CDR3 length: 12; J gene: TRBJ2-7; V gene: TRBV5-1; D gene: -; CDR3 DNA: TGCGCCAGCAGCCTGCCAGCGGACGAGCAGTACTTC; CDR3 protein: CASSLPADEQYF
clone size: -; CDR3 length: 13; J gene: TRBJ2-3; V gene: TRBV18; D gene: -; CDR3 DNA: TGTGCCAGCTCACCTATCCGGGGGGATACGCAGTATTTT; CDR3 protein: CASSPIRGDTQYF
clone size: -; CDR3 length: 14; J gene: TRBJ1-6; V gene: TRBV5-1; D gene: TRBD1; CDR3 DNA: TGCGCCAGCAGTTCCGGGACAGGGGCTTCACCCCTCCACTTT; CDR3 protein: CASSSGTGASPLHF
clone size: -; CDR3 length: 15; J gene: TRBJ1-1; V gene: TRBV2; D gene: -; CDR3 DNA: TGTGCCAGCAGTGAAACAGGAGAGGGATTCACTGAAGCTTTCTTT; CDR3 protein: CASSETGEGFTEAFF
clone size: -; CDR3 length: 15; J gene: TRBJ1-5; V gene: TRBV10-2; D gene: -; CDR3 DNA: TGCGCCAGCAGTGCGGTCTCGACAGGCAATCAGCCCCAGCATTTT; CDR3 protein: CASSAVSTGNQPQHF
clone size: -; CDR3 length: 13; J gene: TRBJ2-7; V gene: TRBV28; D gene: -; CDR3 DNA: TGTGCCAGCAGTTCCACTAGAGCCTCCGAGCAGTACTTC; CDR3 protein: CASSSTRASEQYF
clone size: -; CDR3 length: 18; J gene: TRBJ2-7; V gene: TRBV11-3; D gene: TRBD1; CDR3 DNA: TGTGCCAGCAGCTTTGAAAACTGGGGGGGACAGGGAATATACGAGCAGTACTTC; CDR3 protein: CASSFENWGGQGIYEQYF
clone size: -; CDR3 length: 14; J gene: TRBJ2-7; V gene: TRBV18; D gene: -; CDR3 DNA: TGTGCCAGCTCACCAGGGCAGGATACCTACGAGCAGTACTTC; CDR3 protein: CASSPGQDTYEQYF
clone size: -; CDR3 length: 16; J gene: TRBJ1-2; V gene: TRBV19; D gene: TRBD1; CDR3 DNA: TGTGCCAGTAGTACCTCGGGACAGGAGTTTAACTATGGCTACACCTTC; CDR3 protein: CASSTSGQEFNYGYTF
clone size: -; CDR3 length: 15; J gene: TRBJ1-5; V gene: TRBV7-9; D gene: -; CDR3 DNA: TGTGCCAGCAGCTTAGGCGGGGGGCGCGGGCAGCCCCAGCATTTT; CDR3 protein: CASSLGGGRGQPQHF
clone size: -; CDR3 length: 20; J gene: TRBJ2-2; V gene: TRBV2; D gene: TRBD2; CDR3 DNA: TGTGCCAGCAGCCTACTAGGGACTAGCGGGAGGAAAGCGGACACCGGGGAGCTGTTTTTT; CDR3 protein: CASSLLGTSGRKADTGELFF
clone size: -; CDR3 length: 15; J gene: TRBJ1-1; V gene: TRBV5-1; D gene: -; CDR3 DNA: TGCGCCAGCAGCTCGCAGGGGTCCGGGAACACTGAAGCTTTCTTT; CDR3 protein: CASSSQGSGNTEAFF
clone size: once; CDR3 length: 15; J gene: TRBJ1-5; V gene: TRBV6-1; D gene: -; CDR3 DNA: TGTGCCAGCAGTGAAATAGGGGATTCAAATCAGCCCCAGCATTTT; CDR3 protein: CASSEIGDSNQPQHF
clone size: once; CDR3 length: 17; J gene: TRBJ2-3; V gene: TRBV28; D gene: -; CDR3 DNA: TGTGCCAGCCCCGTCCCAAGGGGCGGAGGGCGGACAGATACGCAGTATTTT; CDR3 protein: CASPVPRGGGRTDTQYF
clone size: -; CDR3 length: 14; J gene: TRBJ1-2; V gene: TRBV19; D gene: -; CDR3 DNA: TGTGCCAGTAGTATGCAGGGAAAGAACTATGGCTACACCTTC; CDR3 protein: CASSMQGKNYGYTF
clone size: -; CDR3 length: 14; J gene: TRBJ2-7; V gene: TRBV11-1; D gene: -; CDR3 DNA: TGTGCCAGCAGCTTAGACCTAGCATCCTACGAGCAGTACTTC; CDR3 protein: CASSLDLASYEQYF
clone size: -; CDR3 length: 13; J gene: TRBJ1-4; V gene: TRBV2; D gene: -; CDR3 DNA: TGTGCCAGCACGAGCAGGGCAGGGGAAAAACTGTTTTTT; CDR3 protein: CASTSRAGEKLFF
clone size: -; CDR3 length: 14; J gene: TRBJ2-3; V gene: TRBV7-2; D gene: -; CDR3 DNA: TGTGCCAGCAGCTTAGGCGGGGGCGCAGATACGCAGTATTTT; CDR3 protein: CASSLGGGADTQYF
clone size: -; CDR3 length: 17; J gene: TRBJ1-6; V gene: TRBV18; D gene: -; CDR3 DNA: TGTGCCAGCTCCCAAAGACAGGAGAGCTCCTATAATTCACCCCTCCACTTT; CDR3 protein: CASSQRQESSYNSPLHF
clone size: once; CDR3 length: 11; J gene: TRBJ2-1; V gene: TRBV7-3; D gene: -; CDR3 DNA: TGTGCCAGCAGCTTCGGGGGTGAGCAGTTCTTC; CDR3 protein: CASSFGGEQFF
clone size: once; CDR3 length: 13; J gene: TRBJ1-6; V gene: TRBV30; D gene: -; CDR3 DNA: TGTGCCTGGAGTGTGGGAGAAGTAGGCCCCCTCCACTTT; CDR3 protein: CAWSVGEVGPLHF
clone size: -; CDR3 length: 12; J gene: TRBJ2-7; V gene: TRBV25-1; D gene: -; CDR3 DNA: TGTGCCAGCCAGGACCGGATTTACGAGCAGTACTTC; CDR3 protein: CASQDRIYEQYF
clone size: -; CDR3 length: 12; J gene: TRBJ1-3; V gene: TRBV5-5; D gene: -; CDR3 DNA: TGTGCCAGCAGCTCGCAGGGAAACACCATATATTTT; CDR3 protein: CASSSQGNTIYF
clone size: -; CDR3 length: 14; J gene: TRBJ1-2; V gene: TRBV5-1; D gene: -; CDR3 DNA: TGCGCCAGCAGCCCCATGGACAGACCTTATGGCTACACCTTC; CDR3 protein: CASSPMDRPYGYTF
clone size: -; CDR3 length: 13; J gene: TRBJ2-5; V gene: TRBV7-9; D gene: -; CDR3 DNA: TGTGCCAGCAGCTCCCTAATGCAAGAGACCCAGTACTTC; CDR3 protein: CASSSLMQETQYF
clone size: -; CDR3 length: 16; J gene: TRBJ2-7; V gene: TRBV5-1; D gene: -; CDR3 DNA: TGCGCCAGCAGCTTGGCCAAGGGGGGAACCCCCTCCGAGCAGTACTTC; CDR3 protein: CASSLAKGGTPSEQYF